Listed below are T cell receptor beta chains from one sample, sequenced in a study of identical twins. Using its own MiXCR run on the 5' RACE reads, TCRdb lists one record per CDR3 protein. The sample gives roughly 690,000 distinct CDR3 sequences, around 5.7% of which show up once; approximately 2% is in the top ten. Material: naive T cells sorted from blood. These receptors were taken from a man in his late teens or twenties in good health. CDR3s include the opening cysteine and the closing phenylalanine or tryptophan. A D gene is named only where the DNA matches it firmly. Size is stated for part of the rows, as once, few or many counts, or as a class when the clone is expanded.

abundance: few; d_gene: NA; v_gene: TRBV12-3/TRBV12-4; j_gene: TRBJ2-5; CDR3nt: TGTGCCAGCAGCCCGACAGGAGAATACGAGACCCAGTACTTC; CDR3aa: CASSPTGEYETQYF
abundance: NA; d_gene: TRBD2; v_gene: TRBV5-1; j_gene: TRBJ2-1; CDR3nt: TGCGCCAGCAGCTCTACGCCGGGGACTAGCCTCTACAATGAGCAGTTCTTC; CDR3aa: CASSSTPGTSLYNEQFF
abundance: many; d_gene: NA; v_gene: TRBV29-1; j_gene: TRBJ2-5; CDR3nt: TGCAGCGTTCAAAGAGGACAGATACAAGAGACCCAGTACTTC; CDR3aa: CSVQRGQIQETQYF
abundance: many; d_gene: TRBD2; v_gene: TRBV12-3/TRBV12-4; j_gene: TRBJ2-3; CDR3nt: TGTGCCAGCAGTTTTGGCGGGAGAGGTACAGATACGCAGTATTTT; CDR3aa: CASSFGGRGTDTQYF
abundance: few; d_gene: NA; v_gene: TRBV6-5; j_gene: TRBJ2-5; CDR3nt: TGTGCCAGCAGTTTCGAGGGGGAGGAGACCCAGTACTTC; CDR3aa: CASSFEGEETQYF
abundance: few; d_gene: NA; v_gene: TRBV18; j_gene: TRBJ2-5; CDR3nt: TGTGCCAGCCCGAGGGACATCGGAGAGACCCAGTACTTC; CDR3aa: CASPRDIGETQYF
abundance: many; d_gene: TRBD1; v_gene: TRBV12-3/TRBV12-4; j_gene: TRBJ2-1; CDR3nt: TGTGCCAGCAGTTTAACAGGGGGAAGGGATGAGCAGTTCTTC; CDR3aa: CASSLTGGRDEQFF
abundance: many; d_gene: TRBD2; v_gene: TRBV9; j_gene: TRBJ2-1; CDR3nt: TGTGCCAGCAGCGCCCCCGGGACTAGCGGGATGGAGCAGTTCTTC; CDR3aa: CASSAPGTSGMEQFF
abundance: NA; d_gene: TRBD1; v_gene: TRBV6-1; j_gene: TRBJ2-1; CDR3nt: TGTGCCAGCAGGACAGGGTTTTCCTACAATGAGCAGTTCTTC; CDR3aa: CASRTGFSYNEQFF
abundance: many; d_gene: TRBD2; v_gene: TRBV25-1; j_gene: TRBJ2-7; CDR3nt: TGTGCCAGCAGTGCTAGCGGTTTATACGAGCAGTACTTC; CDR3aa: CASSASGLYEQYF
abundance: many; d_gene: NA; v_gene: TRBV13; j_gene: TRBJ2-2; CDR3nt: TGTGCCAGCAGCTCGCGGGGCACCGGGGAGCTGTTTTTT; CDR3aa: CASSSRGTGELFF
abundance: few; d_gene: TRBD2; v_gene: TRBV5-1; j_gene: TRBJ2-7; CDR3nt: TGCGCCAGCAGCTCCGGGAGGCCCCAACACGAGCAGTACTTC; CDR3aa: CASSSGRPQHEQYF
abundance: many; d_gene: NA; v_gene: TRBV25-1; j_gene: TRBJ2-1; CDR3nt: TGTGCCAGCGGCAGGGTGAACGAGCAGTTCTTC; CDR3aa: CASGRVNEQFF
abundance: NA; d_gene: NA; v_gene: TRBV6-5; j_gene: TRBJ2-1; CDR3nt: TGTGCCAGCAGTCCCTCGACAGTCTCACCCAATGAGCAGTTCTTC; CDR3aa: CASSPSTVSPNEQFF
abundance: NA; d_gene: NA; v_gene: TRBV11-1; j_gene: TRBJ2-1; CDR3nt: TGTGCCAGCAGCTTTACTAGCCAACACCCGACCCTTTACAATGAGCAGTTCTTC; CDR3aa: CASSFTSQHPTLYNEQFF
abundance: many; d_gene: NA; v_gene: TRBV15; j_gene: TRBJ2-3; CDR3nt: TGTGCCACCAGCAGTAGGCGGATAGATACGCAGTATTTT; CDR3aa: CATSSRRIDTQYF
abundance: many; d_gene: NA; v_gene: TRBV7-2; j_gene: TRBJ2-1; CDR3nt: TGTGCCAGCAGCTTTTTACTCGAGCAGTTCTTC; CDR3aa: CASSFLLEQFF
abundance: many; d_gene: NA; v_gene: TRBV28; j_gene: TRBJ1-5; CDR3nt: TGTGCCAGCAGTTTATGGGCGGGGGCGAGCAATCAGCCCCAGCATTTT; CDR3aa: CASSLWAGASNQPQHF
abundance: many; d_gene: NA; v_gene: TRBV15; j_gene: TRBJ2-2; CDR3nt: TGTGCCACCAGCAGAGGACAGGTTGATTTCACCGGGGAGCTGTTTTTT; CDR3aa: CATSRGQVDFTGELFF
abundance: once; d_gene: TRBD1; v_gene: TRBV18; j_gene: TRBJ2-7; CDR3nt: TGTGCCAGCTCACAAACCCGGGACAGGACCTACGAGCAGTACTTC; CDR3aa: CASSQTRDRTYEQYF
abundance: NA; d_gene: NA; v_gene: TRBV7-9; j_gene: TRBJ1-3; CDR3nt: TGTGCCAGCAGCTTATACAGCTCTGGAAACACCATATATTTT; CDR3aa: CASSLYSSGNTIYF
abundance: NA; d_gene: NA; v_gene: TRBV27; j_gene: TRBJ1-6; CDR3nt: TGTGCCAGCAGTTCCCGGCGGCGAAGCTCCTATAATTCACCCCTCCACTTT; CDR3aa: CASSSRRRSSYNSPLHF
abundance: many; d_gene: NA; v_gene: TRBV5-5; j_gene: TRBJ1-2; CDR3nt: TGTGCCAGCAGCTCCATAATCACAGGGGGCTACACCTTC; CDR3aa: CASSSIITGGYTF
abundance: many; d_gene: TRBD1; v_gene: TRBV5-1; j_gene: TRBJ1-2; CDR3nt: TGCGCCAGCAGCTTGCAGACAGGGGCAGCTAACTATGGCTACACCTTC; CDR3aa: CASSLQTGAANYGYTF
abundance: many; d_gene: TRBD2; v_gene: TRBV5-1; j_gene: TRBJ2-1; CDR3nt: TGCGCCAGCAGCTTGGATCGGCGGGAGATCGATGAGCAGTTCTTC; CDR3aa: CASSLDRREIDEQFF
abundance: NA; d_gene: TRBD2; v_gene: TRBV5-5; j_gene: TRBJ2-1; CDR3nt: TGTGCCAGCAGCTCCCCATGGGGGGGATACAATGAGCAGTTCTTC; CDR3aa: CASSSPWGGYNEQFF
abundance: many; d_gene: NA; v_gene: TRBV20-1; j_gene: TRBJ2-1; CDR3nt: TGCAGTGCTAGTCTTCGTGGCAGGGAGTCCTACAATGAGCAGTTCTTC; CDR3aa: CSASLRGRESYNEQFF
abundance: NA; d_gene: NA; v_gene: TRBV25-1; j_gene: TRBJ2-2; CDR3nt: TGTGCCAGCTCCGGGGTGGCCACCGGGGAGCTGTTTTTT; CDR3aa: CASSGVATGELFF
abundance: NA; d_gene: TRBD2; v_gene: TRBV29-1; j_gene: TRBJ2-5; CDR3nt: TGCAGCGGCGGGGGGGACATGGAGACCCAGTACTTC; CDR3aa: CSGGGDMETQYF
abundance: few; d_gene: NA; v_gene: TRBV5-1; j_gene: TRBJ2-5; CDR3nt: TGCGCCAGCAGCCCGGTGGGGCTCCAAGAGACCCAGTACTTC; CDR3aa: CASSPVGLQETQYF
abundance: few; d_gene: TRBD2; v_gene: TRBV20-1; j_gene: TRBJ2-4; CDR3nt: TGCAGTGCTCACCCGGGGCTAGCGGACCTCCCTGGGGCCAAAAACATTCAGTACTTC; CDR3aa: CSAHPGLADLPGAKNIQYF
abundance: many; d_gene: NA; v_gene: TRBV6-1; j_gene: TRBJ2-5; CDR3nt: TGTGCCAGCACCACGACTAATAGAGAGACCCAGTACTTC; CDR3aa: CASTTTNRETQYF
abundance: NA; d_gene: TRBD1; v_gene: TRBV20-1; j_gene: TRBJ1-5; CDR3nt: TGCAGTGCGCCGGGACAGGGGGCGCGGAATCAGCCCCAGCATTTT; CDR3aa: CSAPGQGARNQPQHF
abundance: many; d_gene: NA; v_gene: TRBV20-1; j_gene: TRBJ1-1; CDR3nt: TGCAGTGCTCGACTAGAAAACACTGAAGCTTTCTTT; CDR3aa: CSARLENTEAFF
abundance: many; d_gene: NA; v_gene: TRBV5-1; j_gene: TRBJ2-2; CDR3nt: TGCGCCAGCAGCTTGTGGGGCCCAGGGGTTACCGGGGAGCTGTTTTTT; CDR3aa: CASSLWGPGVTGELFF
abundance: many; d_gene: NA; v_gene: TRBV15; j_gene: TRBJ2-2; CDR3nt: TGTGCCACCAGCAGGGCCTCCGGGGAGCTGTTTTTT; CDR3aa: CATSRASGELFF
abundance: NA; d_gene: NA; v_gene: TRBV4-1; j_gene: TRBJ2-1; CDR3nt: TGCGCCAGCACCCAAGTGGGAGGAGCGCAGTTCTTC; CDR3aa: CASTQVGGAQFF
abundance: many; d_gene: TRBD1; v_gene: TRBV10-2; j_gene: TRBJ2-2; CDR3nt: TGCGCCGCGGGACAGGGGGCTATCGGGGAGCTGTTTTTT; CDR3aa: CAAGQGAIGELFF
abundance: NA; d_gene: NA; v_gene: TRBV19; j_gene: TRBJ2-7; CDR3nt: TGTGCCAGTAGTGTCACAGGGCACCTCTACGAGCAGTACTTC; CDR3aa: CASSVTGHLYEQYF
abundance: many; d_gene: TRBD1; v_gene: TRBV29-1; j_gene: TRBJ1-1; CDR3nt: TGCAGCGTTGAAGGACGACAGGGAACTAGTGAAGCTTTCTTT; CDR3aa: CSVEGRQGTSEAFF
abundance: few; d_gene: TRBD1; v_gene: TRBV28; j_gene: TRBJ1-2; CDR3nt: TGTGCCAGCCGGGGACAGGGGAGGGATGGCTACACCTTC; CDR3aa: CASRGQGRDGYTF
abundance: NA; d_gene: NA; v_gene: TRBV12-3/TRBV12-4; j_gene: TRBJ2-2; CDR3nt: TGTGCCAGCAGGGAGGGGGAGCTGTTTTTT; CDR3aa: CASREGELFF
abundance: few; d_gene: TRBD2; v_gene: TRBV28; j_gene: TRBJ2-3; CDR3nt: TGTGCCAGCCGCAATCCGGGACTAGCGGGAGGACCAGATACGCAGTATTTT; CDR3aa: CASRNPGLAGGPDTQYF
abundance: NA; d_gene: TRBD1; v_gene: TRBV7-3; j_gene: TRBJ2-1; CDR3nt: TGTGCCAGCAGCTTAATGGGAAGGGACAGGGATGAGCAGTTCTTC; CDR3aa: CASSLMGRDRDEQFF
abundance: few; d_gene: TRBD2; v_gene: TRBV15; j_gene: TRBJ2-1; CDR3nt: TGTGCCACCAGGCCCGGGAGGGCCTCCTACAATGAGCAGTTCTTC; CDR3aa: CATRPGRASYNEQFF
abundance: many; d_gene: NA; v_gene: TRBV24-1; j_gene: TRBJ2-2; CDR3nt: TGTGCCACCAGAACTAGGTCGAACACCGGGGAGCTGTTTTTT; CDR3aa: CATRTRSNTGELFF
abundance: many; d_gene: TRBD2; v_gene: TRBV20-1; j_gene: TRBJ2-3; CDR3nt: TGCAGTGCTACTGGACTAGCGGGAGGCACAGCGGATACGCAGTATTTT; CDR3aa: CSATGLAGGTADTQYF
abundance: many; d_gene: TRBD1; v_gene: TRBV6-1; j_gene: TRBJ1-6; CDR3nt: TGTGCCAGCAGAACCGGGACAGCTGGGATGAATTCACCCCTCCACTTT; CDR3aa: CASRTGTAGMNSPLHF
abundance: many; d_gene: TRBD2; v_gene: TRBV11-2; j_gene: TRBJ2-2; CDR3nt: TGTGCCAGCACAATAGGACTAGCGGGAGTGGGCGGGGAGCTGTTTTTT; CDR3aa: CASTIGLAGVGGELFF
abundance: many; d_gene: NA; v_gene: TRBV7-9; j_gene: TRBJ2-1; CDR3nt: TGTGCCAGCAGCCGAAAAATCCCCTACAATGAGCAGTTCTTC; CDR3aa: CASSRKIPYNEQFF
abundance: NA; d_gene: NA; v_gene: TRBV7-9; j_gene: TRBJ1-5; CDR3nt: TGTGCCAGCAGCTTATCGTGGGACCTTAAAGGGGATCAGCCCCAGCATTTT; CDR3aa: CASSLSWDLKGDQPQHF
abundance: NA; d_gene: NA; v_gene: TRBV29-1; j_gene: TRBJ1-5; CDR3nt: TGCAGCGCTTCAGGTGCTAGCAATCAGCCCCAGCATTTT; CDR3aa: CSASGASNQPQHF
abundance: many; d_gene: NA; v_gene: TRBV20-1; j_gene: TRBJ2-1; CDR3nt: TGCAGTGCTAGAGGTACCAATTCGAATGAGCAGTTCTTC; CDR3aa: CSARGTNSNEQFF
abundance: few; d_gene: TRBD1; v_gene: TRBV7-3; j_gene: TRBJ2-7; CDR3nt: TGTGCCAGCAGCCCGGGGACAGGGGGGGACTACGAGCAGTACTTC; CDR3aa: CASSPGTGGDYEQYF
abundance: NA; d_gene: NA; v_gene: TRBV4-1; j_gene: TRBJ1-5; CDR3nt: TGCGCCAGCAGCCATCCAATCAAGGGACGGAACAATCAGCCCCAGCATTTT; CDR3aa: CASSHPIKGRNNQPQHF
abundance: many; d_gene: NA; v_gene: TRBV6-2/TRBV6-3; j_gene: TRBJ2-5; CDR3nt: TGTGCCAGCAGAAGTGTTCCGCAAGAGACCCAGTACTTC; CDR3aa: CASRSVPQETQYF
abundance: NA; d_gene: TRBD2; v_gene: TRBV20-1; j_gene: TRBJ2-5; CDR3nt: TGCAGTGCTTGGGGGGGACCCCAAGAGACCCAGTACTTC; CDR3aa: CSAWGGPQETQYF
abundance: few; d_gene: TRBD2; v_gene: TRBV6-5; j_gene: TRBJ2-7; CDR3nt: TGTGCCAGCAGCTACTTGGGGACTAGCGGACAAAGCTACGAGCAGTACTTC; CDR3aa: CASSYLGTSGQSYEQYF
abundance: many; d_gene: NA; v_gene: TRBV12-3/TRBV12-4; j_gene: TRBJ2-1; CDR3nt: TGTGCCAGCAGTTTACTAGCACCGCACAATGAGCAGTTCTTC; CDR3aa: CASSLLAPHNEQFF
abundance: many; d_gene: NA; v_gene: TRBV5-6; j_gene: TRBJ2-5; CDR3nt: TGTGCCAGCAGTTGGAGGGACTCCCAAGAGACCCAGTACTTC; CDR3aa: CASSWRDSQETQYF